Shown below are 9 T cell receptor beta chains from a single sample sequenced in a study of molecular identifiers for immune sequencing clone quantification. TCRdb reanalysed the PCR reads using MiXCR and keeps one entry per CDR3 protein. The repertoire holds over 85,000 distinct CDR3 sequences, with 35% as singletons. Material for sequencing was naive CD8+ T cells from blood, with Jurkat cell RNA spiked in. Subset: FACS-sorted CD8+CD4-CCR7+CD45RA+ naive T cells. These receptors came from a human donor in good health. Some libraries in this study had Jurkat cell RNA spiked in.

This clonotype has more than one count but fewer than ten. V and J are TRBV20-1 and TRBJ2-7; 7 bases line up with TRBD1. The CDR3 is made up of 16 amino acids. CDR1 DFQATT and CDR2 SNEGSKA come from the germline V gene (reference sequence). The trim removed 0 bases at V and 2 bases at J, leaving 10 bases unmatched. CDR3 coding DNA: TGCAGTGCTAGAGATCCACGCCGGGACAGACCCTACGAGCAGTACTTC. Translation gives CSARDPRRDRPYEQYF.

This sequence joins TRBV12-3 or TRBV12-4 and TRBJ1-1; 9 bases align to TRBD1. The CDR3 covers 15 residues. The V gene end was trimmed by 5 bases and the J gene end by 1 base; junction bases not matched to a gene: 5. CDR3 residues: CASSTGTGPNTEAFF. The CDR3 DNA is TGTGCCAGCAGTACCGGGACAGGGCCGAACACTGAAGCTTTCTTT.

With regard to this clonotype: One base away lies a much larger clone, so this may be a sequencing read error. The CDR3 carries no conserved terminal phenylalanine or tryptophan, so it likely arises from a read error. This chain links TRBV15 with TRBJ1-5; 12 nucleotides align to TRBD1. V lost 2 bases, J lost 6 bases, and 5 bases stayed unmatched. The CDR3 extends over 16 amino acids. The V gene's germline CDR1 is LNHNV and CDR2 YYDKDF (reference sequence). The CDR3 DNA sequence: TGTGCCACCAGCAGAAACCGGGACAGGGGGCTTCAGCCCCAGCATATT. Translating it yields CATSRNRDRGLQPQHI.

J is TRBJ2-1 and V is TRBV20-1; D gene uncertain. CDR1 DFQATT and CDR2 SNEGSKA come from the germline V gene (reference sequence). This CDR3 spans 14 amino acids. V lost 3 bases and J 3 bases, leaving 12 bases between the germline ends. CDR3 bases: TGCAGTGCTAGTAGTATGCCTTTCTACAATGAGCAGTTCTTC. Residues: CSASSMPFYNEQFF.

The chain employs TRBV6-2 or TRBV6-3 and TRBJ2-5; D is uncertain. Trimming pared 0 bases from V and 12 bases from J, leaving 8 bases between. Germline V gene data show CDR1 as MNHEY and CDR2 as SVGEGT. This CDR3 region has 11 residues. CDR3 sequence reads: CASSYSESKYF. DNA of the CDR3: TGTGCCAGCAGTTACTCAGAATCGAAGTACTTC.

The rearrangement uses TRBV20-1 and TRBJ2-2; D is possibly TRBD1 (6 bases). The germline V and J ends were trimmed by 5 bases and 4 bases, with 11 bases remaining between them. This CDR3 has 13 amino acids. From germline, CDR1 is DFQATT and CDR2 SNEGSKA (reference sequence). The CDR3 coding sequence is TGCAGTGCTCAAGGGGGTAGCACCGGGGAGCTGTTTTTT. This gives the protein CSAQGGSTGELFF.

This clonotype was seen at least ten times. This chain links TRBV5-1 with TRBJ2-3; 7 bases are a match to TRBD1. The V and J ends lost 3 bases and 0 bases, in that order; junction bases with no gene match: 4. CDR3 length equals 15 residues. Germline lookup yields CDR1 SGHRS and CDR2 YFSETQ. The CDR3 spells CASSYRDSSTDTQYF. CDR3 nucleotides: TGCGCCAGCAGCTACAGGGACAGTAGCACAGATACGCAGTATTTT.

This clonotype is medium-sized (0.01 to 0.1%) within its sample. CDR3 region: CASSLGSNQPQHF. The CDR3 region has the DNA TGTGCCAGCAGCCTGGGAAGCAATCAGCCCCAGCATTTT. The chain uses TRBV28 and TRBJ1-5; D gene ambiguous. CDR1 MDHEN and CDR2 SYDVKM come from the germline V gene. CDR3 length: 13 residues. V was clipped by 6 bases and J by 1 base, with 7 bases between them.

The rearrangement joins TRBV11-2 to TRBJ2-7; tentatively, D is TRBD1 (6 bases). The length of the CDR3 is 14 residues. The germline gives CDR1 SGHAT, CDR2 FQNNGV. V was shortened by 8 bases and J by 6 bases, with 20 bases between the two germline ends. The CDR3 DNA reads TGTGCCAGCGGCCACCTGACAGGTCGGCTCGAGCAGTACTTC. Its protein is CASGHLTGRLEQYF.